What follows is one TCR beta chain and its context. Its antigen is not identified. Second-dose recipients at about 4 or about 12 weeks were treated as one pooled group. This entry belongs to a study of T cell responses to AZD1222 COVID-19 vaccine. Whole-study results and caveats: Donors were mostly white British, more females; clonal diversity possibly underestimated. In the spike-specific TCR repertoire, nearly half reportedly target unmutated variant regions.

Profiled with immunoSEQ multiplex PCR; TCRdb holds only in-frame clones, not every one. The sample consists of some 79,000 clones, over 75% of them appearing once. The sequencing here drew on peripheral blood, taken 28 days after the second AZD1222 dose. This receptor was taken from an adult who received the AZD1222 COVID-19 vaccine.

The CDR3 coding sequence is TGTGCCAGCAGTGAACTGGGGGGCTCGGAGCAGCCCCAGCATTTT. This encodes CASSELGGSEQPQHF. This chain joins TRBV6-1 and TRBJ1-5; tentatively, D is TRBD1 (6 bases). CDR3 size: 15 residues. Germline lookup yields CDR1 MNHNS and CDR2 SASEGT. V lost 2 bases and J lost 7, with 15 bases in between.